This entry describes one T cell receptor (beta chain). The antigen is not known. This entry belongs to a study of vaccination effects on CD4 cells after COVID-19. The CDR3 consists of 10 residues. Trimming left V 4 bases short and J 10 bases short, with 7 bases between. Looked up from germline, CDR1 is MNHEY and CDR2 is SVGEGT. Assay: immunoSEQ multiplex PCR; the TCRdb copy retains only in-frame clones and omits some. Of about 34,000 clones in the sample, around four fifths were seen once. In the ViraFEST assay, antigen-specific CD4+ clonotypes were identified by expansion after peptide-pool stimulation. Once cultured for more than nine days, the cells underwent separation to obtain CD4+ T cells. Vaccine recipients lacked prior SARS-CoV-2 infection and had negative nucleocapsid antibodies. Both day 3 and day 7 saw half the medium replaced with IL-2 medium. Findings and limits, study-wide: The authors studied few convalescent patients and collected no early post-infection timepoints.

The TCR sequence derives from a human donor who received a COVID-19 vaccine. The V gene is TRBV6-2 or TRBV6-3, the J gene TRBJ1-2, with a tentative D call TRBD1 (5 bases). Sequenced here: CD4+ T cells from PBMCs cultured with HCoV-OC43 spike peptides, sampled before COVID-19 vaccination. Stated subset: HCoV-OC43 spike overlapping peptide pool stimulation. CDR3 sequence: CASSSGTYTF. The CDR3 coding sequence is TGTGCCAGCAGTTCTGGGACCTACACCTTC.